A single sample is the source of the 27 T cell receptor beta chains below, sequenced in a study of Ad26.COV2.S vaccination and SARS-CoV-2 variants. Indicated treatment: some 20 received Ad26.COV2.S at low or high dose, single or two shots; roughly 5 received placebo; per-sample allocation not given. Sampling occurred on day 63 after the first vaccine or placebo injection. Data came from immunoSEQ multiplex PCR; TCRdb stores just in-frame clones and leaves some out. Among about 250,000 clones, around 88% were seen once, and the ten largest hold less than 3.5%. Specimen: peripheral blood, collected in a trial of Ad26.COV2.S vaccine versus placebo. The origin of the receptors is a person between 18 and 59 years old who received the Ad26.COV2.S COVID-19 vaccine or a placebo.

This chain connects TRBV7-9 to TRBJ2-7; 9 bases are shared with TRBD1. This CDR3 has 15 amino acids. CDR1 and CDR2 from the germline V gene are SEHNR and FQNEAQ (reference sequence). V lost 5 bases and J lost 6; bases outside the gene matches: 11. The CDR3 spells CASSLRGQGRVEQYF. CDR3 coding DNA: TGTGCCAGCAGCCTTCGGGGACAGGGACGGGTCGAGCAGTACTTC.

The chain has TRBV2 and TRBJ1-5; the D is unclear. This CDR3 region has 15 residues. Germline CDR1 and CDR2: SNHLY and FYNNEI. Trimming removed 0 bases from V and 4 bases from J, with 10 bases in between. The CDR3 DNA sequence: TGTGCCAGCAGTGAAGCGCGCAGGACTAATCAGCCCCAGCATTTT. Translating it yields CASSEARRTNQPQHF.

This clone was observed a handful of times. The chain links TRBV6-2 or TRBV6-3 to TRBJ1-2; D perhaps matches TRBD1 (6 bases). CDR1 and CDR2 (germline): MNHEY, SVGEGT. This CDR3 spans 13 amino acids. V gave up 0 bases and J gave up 8 bases, with 10 bases separating them. In DNA, the CDR3 is TGTGCCAGCAGTTACTCGAGGGGGGGCGGCTACACCTTC. This sequence encodes CASSYSRGGGYTF.

This clone was observed a few times. The J gene is TRBJ1-1, the V gene TRBV6-6, with D unclear. Germline V gene lookup returns CDR1 MNHNY and CDR2 SVGAGI (reference sequence). Deletions cut 0 bases from V and 4 bases from J, with 6 bases between. The CDR3 covers 13 residues. The CDR3 reads CASSYSEATEAFF. CDR3 nucleotide sequence: TGTGCCAGCAGTTACTCGGAAGCCACTGAAGCTTTCTTT.

V is TRBV6-4 and J is TRBJ2-7; 11 nucleotides align to TRBD2. Germline V gene lookup returns CDR1 MRHNA and CDR2 SNTAGT. There are 17 residues in the CDR3. J was trimmed by 6 bases and V by 1 base; bases with no gene match: 11. This CDR3 is CASSDWGFSGGAREQYF. The CDR3 DNA follows: TGTGCCAGCAGTGACTGGGGTTTTAGCGGGGGGGCACGCGAGCAGTACTTC.

V usage is TRBV11-2 and J usage is TRBJ2-5; D call uncertain. The CDR3 extends over 15 amino acids. V was cut by 0 bases and J by 5 bases, with 13 bases left in between. CDR1 and CDR2 from the germline V gene are SGHAT and FQNNGV. CDR3 DNA: TGTGCCAGCAGCTTAGATCTCGCTAGTTTGGAGACCCAGTACTTC. Encoded protein: CASSLDLASLETQYF. Full variable domain (missing parts from reference TRBV11-2 and TRBJ2-5): EAGVAQSPRYKIIEKRQSVAFWCNPISGHATLYWYQQILGQGPKLLIQFQNNGVVDDSQLPKDRFSAERLKGVDSTLKIQPAKLEDSAVYLCASSLDLASLETQYFGPGTRLLVL.

The rearrangement links TRBV30 to TRBJ2-7, with 9 bases lining up with TRBD1. Germline CDR1 reads GTSNPN; CDR2 reads SVGIG (reference sequence). CDR3 size: 13 residues. V gave up 2 bases and J gave up 7 bases; unmatched junction bases: 6. The CDR3 loop reads CAWSRTGVGEQYF. DNA of the CDR3: TGTGCCTGGAGTCGGACAGGGGTAGGGGAGCAGTACTTC.

This clone was observed once. The chain combines TRBV7-2 with TRBJ2-1; the match to TRBD1 covers 11 bases. The germline gives CDR1 SGHTA, CDR2 FQGNSA. Trimming cost V 0 bases and J 2 bases; bases outside gene matches: 3. This CDR3 comprises 17 residues. The CDR3 nucleotides are TGTGCCAGCAGCTTAGCCAGGACAGGGGGCCCCTACAATGAGCAGTTCTTC. This encodes CASSLARTGGPYNEQFF.

In its sample, this clone was seen once. The CDR3 reads CASSETVKGGYTF. The CDR3 nucleotides read TGCGCCAGCAGCGAGACAGTTAAGGGTGGCTACACCTTC. The gene calls are TRBV5-1 and TRBJ1-2, with D perhaps matching TRBD1 (5 bases). This CDR3 spans 13 amino acids. V was clipped by 4 bases and J by 7 bases, with 14 bases between them. From germline, CDR1 is SGHRS and CDR2 YFSETQ.

The chain carries TRBV5-5 and TRBJ2-1; TRBD2 aligns across 8 bases. J was trimmed by 4 bases and V by 2 bases; bases with no gene match: 2. The CDR3 sequence is 14 residues long. Germline CDR1 reads SGHKS; CDR2 reads YYEKEE (reference sequence). The DNA of the CDR3 is TGTGCCAGCAGCTTAGCGGGAGCTTACAATGAGCAGTTCTTC. Amino acid sequence: CASSLAGAYNEQFF.

The chain uses TRBV4-1 and TRBJ1-2, with 8 bases matching TRBD1. Germline V gene lookup returns CDR1 MGHRA and CDR2 YSYEKL. V shed 0 bases, J shed 7 bases, and the junction held 10 bases outside the gene matches. This CDR3 comprises 16 residues. CDR3 sequence (DNA): TGCGCCAGCAGCCAAGATCCCACGCAGGGGGCGTCTGGCTACACCTTC. Protein sequence: CASSQDPTQGASGYTF.

The genes are TRBV6-1 and TRBJ1-1, with D possibly TRBD1 on 5 matching bases. Trimming pared 3 bases from V and 4 bases from J, leaving 21 bases between. Germline V gene sequence: CDR1 MNHNS, CDR2 SASEGT. The CDR3 has 17 residues. The CDR3 region has the DNA TGTGCCAGCAGTGATATATTTCAGGGTTCCTCCGGCACTGAAGCTTTCTTT. This encodes CASSDIFQGSSGTEAFF.

This chain uses TRBV7-9 with TRBJ2-3, with TRBD2 matching over 11 bases. This CDR3 is 18 amino acids long. The germline gives CDR1 SEHNR, CDR2 FQNEAQ (reference sequence). J gave up 2 bases and V 5 bases, and 12 bases lay outside the gene matches. DNA of the CDR3: TGTGCCAGCAGCCGACAAATACCGGGACTAGCGGTCACAGATACGCAGTATTTT. Its protein product is CASSRQIPGLAVTDTQYF.

The V gene is TRBV3-1 (or the pseudogene TRBV3-2), the J gene TRBJ2-5; a possible D gene is TRBD2 (6 bases). Germline-derived CDR1 and CDR2 are LGHDT and YNNKEL (reference sequence). This CDR3 comprises 15 residues. Trimming cost V 0 bases and J 4 bases, with 12 bases left between them. CDR3 nucleotide sequence: TGTGCCAGCAGCCAAGAACTACTAGCCGTAGAGACCCAGTACTTC. This gives the protein CASSQELLAVETQYF.

In its sample, this clone was seen once. The chain employs TRBV5-4 and TRBJ2-3; weak D call: TRBD2 (5 bases). Trimming stripped 2 bases from V and 2 bases from J, with 12 bases between. CDR1 is SGHNT and CDR2 is YYREEE in the germline V gene (reference sequence). CDR3 size: 15 residues. The CDR3 reads CASSLERGYTDTQYF. The CDR3 DNA reads as TGTGCCAGCAGCTTAGAGCGCGGGTACACAGATACGCAGTATTTT.

V gene TRBV19 combines with J gene TRBJ1-5, with TRBD1 matching over 8 bases. The CDR3 spans 14 residues. The V segment lost 8 bases and the J segment 6 bases; nucleotides outside the gene matches: 9. Germline loops: CDR1 LNHDA, CDR2 SQIVND (reference sequence). CDR3 loop: CASALDRGTQPQHF. The CDR3 DNA follows: TGTGCCAGTGCCCTCGACAGGGGAACTCAGCCCCAGCATTTT.

The genes are TRBV5-4 and TRBJ1-1; D gene uncertain. The CDR3 is 16 amino acids. Germline V gene lookup returns CDR1 SGHNT and CDR2 YYREEE (reference sequence). Trimming shortened V by 0 bases and J by 2 bases, and 14 bases separated the two germline ends. The DNA of the CDR3 is TGTGCCAGCAGCTTGGTTAACTCTACGGCTAACACTGAAGCTTTCTTT. This translates into CASSLVNSTANTEAFF.

This chain uses TRBV18 with TRBJ2-1, with 8 positions matching TRBD1. The CDR3 totals 15 residues. Unmatched junction bases numbered 9, after V lost 3 bases and J lost 8 bases. Per germline, CDR1 KGHSH and CDR2 LQKENI. CDR3 in amino acids: CASSPLDRVRHEQFF. The CDR3 region has the DNA TGTGCCAGCTCACCCCTGGACAGGGTCCGGCATGAGCAGTTCTTC.

The J gene is TRBJ2-1, the V gene TRBV14, with D tentatively TRBD2 (5 bases). CDR1 and CDR2 from the germline V gene are SGHDN and FVKESK. Trimming took off 1 base at V and 0 bases at J, with 13 bases between the two ends. The CDR3 is 17 amino acids. The CDR3, as DNA: TGTGCCAGCAGCCAAGGGTGGCAAGGGAGCTCCTACAATGAGCAGTTCTTC. Encoded protein: CASSQGWQGSSYNEQFF.

The rearrangement joins TRBV5-8 to TRBJ2-1; TRBD2 agrees at 10 bases. The CDR3 sequence is 13 residues long. The V gene's germline CDR1 is SGHTS and CDR2 YDEGEE. V shed 7 bases and J 3 bases; nucleotides not matched to a gene: 1. CDR3 loop: CASWTSGYNEQFF. The CDR3 DNA sequence: TGTGCCAGCTGGACTAGCGGCTACAATGAGCAGTTCTTC.

The chain links TRBV6-6 to TRBJ2-1; 8 bases match TRBD1. Losses at the gene ends were 0 bases for V and 14 bases for J; bases not matched to a gene: 0. The CDR3 sequence is 11 residues long. Per germline, CDR1 MNHNY and CDR2 SVGAGI (reference sequence). CDR3 nucleotide sequence: TGTGCCAGCAGTTACTCGACAGGGGAGTTCTTC. This sequence encodes CASSYSTGEFF.

The chain combines TRBV30 with TRBJ2-3; TRBD2 might be the D (6 bases). The CDR3 runs to 14 residues. CDR1 GTSNPN and CDR2 SVGIG come from the germline V gene (reference sequence). V was clipped by 5 bases and J by 3 bases, with 15 bases between them. The CDR3 bases are TGTGCCTGGGGAGGGCGTCTTGGGACAGATACGCAGTATTTT. Translated: CAWGGRLGTDTQYF. Full variable domain (missing parts from reference TRBV30 and TRBJ2-3): SQTIHQWPATLVQPVGSPLSLECTVEGTSNPNLYWYRQAAGRGLQLLFYSVGIGQISSEVPQNLSASRPQDRQFILSSKKLLLSDSGFYLCAWGGRLGTDTQYFGPGTRLTVL.

The chain couples TRBV6-6 to TRBJ1-1; D call uncertain. The germline gives CDR1 MNHNY, CDR2 SVGAGI (reference sequence). There are 16 residues in the CDR3. V gave up 0 bases and J gave up 3 bases, with 14 bases separating them. Here the CDR3 reads CASSYSYAEAHTEAFF. The CDR3 DNA sequence: TGTGCCAGCAGTTACTCGTACGCGGAGGCCCACACTGAAGCTTTCTTT.

This rearrangement joins TRBV11-2 to TRBJ2-7, with D possibly matching TRBD2 (6 bases). The CDR3 totals 15 residues. CDR1 is SGHAT and CDR2 is FQNNGV in the germline V gene. The germline V and J ends were trimmed by 6 bases and 0 bases, with 15 bases remaining between them. The DNA of the CDR3 is TGTGCCAGCAGTAAAAATCCGGGGGACTCCTACGAGCAGTACGTC. Its protein is CASSKNPGDSYEQYV.

The chain employs TRBV18 and TRBJ2-3; 9 positions agree with TRBD1. This CDR3 is 16 amino acids long. The J segment lost 0 bases and the V segment lost 3 bases, leaving 4 bases of the junction unmatched. Looked up from germline, CDR1 is KGHSH and CDR2 is LQKENI. CDR3 sequence: CASSPGQGGSTDTQYF. The CDR3, as DNA: TGTGCCAGCTCACCGGGACAGGGTGGAAGCACAGATACGCAGTATTTT.

The chain carries TRBV3-1 (or the pseudogene TRBV3-2) and TRBJ2-2, with D uncertain. This CDR3 comprises 12 residues. The V end was cut by 2 bases, the J end by 10 bases, with 8 bases between. CDR1 is LGHDT, CDR2 YNNKEL, per germline (reference sequence). This chain's CDR3 is CASSQIFPELFF. CDR3 nucleotides: TGTGCCAGCAGCCAAATCTTCCCGGAGCTGTTTTTT.

The V call is TRBV20-1, the J call TRBJ1-5, with TRBD1 matching over 7 bases. There are 14 residues in the CDR3. The germline V gene encodes CDR1 DFQATT and CDR2 SNEGSKA (reference sequence). V trimming: 3 bases; J trimming: 6 bases; junction bases outside the gene matches: 8. CDR3 residues: CSASRTTGAQPQHF. CDR3 nucleotides: TGCAGTGCTAGTAGGACCACAGGGGCTCAGCCCCAGCATTTT.